This T cell receptor (beta chain) appears in the sequencing data of a study of blood T cell repertoires in COVID-19. Assay: immunoSEQ multiplex PCR; the TCRdb copy retains only in-frame clones and omits some. The sample has under 250,000 clones; roughly 90% are singletons. The CDR3 loop spans 16 amino acids. The V end lost 3 bases, the J end lost 1 base, and 17 bases lay between the germline ends. Germline V gene sequence: CDR1 SGHRS, CDR2 YFSETQ. The material sequenced was peripheral blood. This sequence was found in a man aged 50 to 59 with COVID-19, enrolled during active disease. This rearrangement joins TRBV5-1 to TRBJ2-7; the D gene is possibly TRBD1 (6 bases). CDR3 in DNA: TGCGCCAGCAGCTCTAAGACTGACAGGCCGTCCTACGAGCAGTACTTC. Its translation is CASSSKTDRPSYEQYF. The whole variable domain, remainder taken from reference TRBV5-1 and TRBJ2-7, is KAGVTQTPRYLIKTRGQQVTLSCSPISGHRSVSWYQQTPGQGLQFLFEYFSETQRNKGNFPGRFSGRQFSNSRSEMNVSTLELGDSALYLCASSSKTDRPSYEQYFGPGTRLTVT.